Presented here are 16 T cell receptor beta chains from one specimen sequenced in a study of cytomegalovirus exposure and HLA in healthy donors. PCR was performed using 60 Vbeta and 13 Jbeta primers. Profiling relied on immunoSEQ multiplex PCR, and the TCRdb table lists in-frame clones only, not all of them. Of over 150,000 clones in the sample, roughly 83% were seen once. The sample was PBMCs. The receptors shown here come from a man between 25 and 39 years old in good health and CMV-seropositive.

This clone has only a few counts. The chain is built from TRBV9 and TRBJ2-1, with D tentatively TRBD2 (6 bases). This CDR3 comprises 13 residues. Per the germline V gene, CDR1 is SGDLS and CDR2 is YYNGEE. Trimming removed 3 bases from V and 6 bases from J, with 10 bases in between. The CDR3 sequence is CASSAGVANEQFF. The CDR3 DNA is TGTGCCAGCAGCGCGGGGGTAGCCAATGAGCAGTTCTTC.

This clone was found a few times. This chain links TRBV11-1 with TRBJ2-1, with 12 bases that match TRBD2. The germline CDR1 and CDR2 sequences are SGHAT and FQDESV (reference sequence). Unmatched junction bases numbered 7, after V lost 5 bases and J lost 2 bases. This CDR3 has 17 amino acids. The CDR3 reads CASSGLAGGGAYNEQFF. DNA of the CDR3: TGTGCCAGCAGCGGTCTAGCGGGAGGGGGGGCCTACAATGAGCAGTTCTTC.

This chain links TRBV6-1 with TRBJ2-7; 10 bases agree with TRBD1. The J segment lost 7 bases and the V segment lost 6 bases, leaving 6 bases of the junction unmatched. This CDR3 is built from 13 residues. Germline V CDR1 and CDR2: MNHNS, SASEGT. CDR3 loop: CASSRDRGVEQYF. In DNA form, the CDR3 reads TGTGCCAGCAGCCGGGACAGGGGCGTTGAGCAGTACTTC.

V and J are TRBV10-1 and TRBJ2-1; D call uncertain. Between the trimmed V and J ends, which lost 0 bases and 10 bases, there was a span of 19 bases. Germline CDR1 reads WNHNN; CDR2 reads SYGVQD (reference sequence). There are 16 residues in the CDR3. As DNA, the CDR3 is TGCGCCAGCAGTGAGTCGCTGCGCGCGGCCCCCCGGGAGCAGTTCTTC. Its translation: CASSESLRAAPREQFF.

This chain uses TRBV28 with TRBJ2-1; 9 bases are shared with TRBD2. The CDR3 is made up of 18 amino acids. The germline gives CDR1 MDHEN, CDR2 SYDVKM. V shed 6 bases, J shed 7 bases, and the junction held 19 bases outside the gene matches. Here the CDR3 reads CASSTQTPVAGARNEQFF. CDR3 sequence (DNA): TGTGCCAGCAGCACTCAAACCCCCGTAGCGGGAGCTAGAAATGAGCAGTTCTTC.

The chain links TRBV6-5 to TRBJ1-5; no clear D. Germline V lookup: CDR1 MNHEY, CDR2 SVGAGI. V shed 3 bases and J shed 0 bases, with 9 bases lying between them. The CDR3 consists of 15 residues. Here the CDR3 reads CASSYAGNSNQPQHF. For the CDR3, the DNA is TGTGCCAGCAGTTATGCGGGAAATAGCAATCAGCCCCAGCATTTT.

V usage is TRBV28 and J usage is TRBJ2-7; 9 positions match TRBD1. From germline, CDR1 is MDHEN and CDR2 SYDVKM. J gave up 3 bases and V 4 bases, and 10 bases lay outside the gene matches. There are 16 residues in the CDR3. The CDR3, as DNA: TGTGCCAGCAGTTCCTCCGGGACAGGGAGGGTCTACGAGCAGTACTTC. Its protein is CASSSSGTGRVYEQYF.

V and J are TRBV2 and TRBJ2-1; D is possibly TRBD2 (6 bases). Trimming took off 8 bases at V and 9 bases at J, with 17 bases between the two ends. CDR1 is SNHLY, CDR2 FYNNEI, per germline. This CDR3 has 13 residues. CDR3 sequence: CASPSGGKGEQFF. In nucleotides, the CDR3 is TGTGCCAGCCCTTCTGGGGGGAAGGGTGAGCAGTTCTTC.

The chain recombines TRBV6-5 with TRBJ1-5; D remains unclear. The CDR3 is 13 residues long. V lost 2 bases and J 7 bases, leaving 9 bases between the germline ends. CDR1 is MNHEY and CDR2 is SVGAGI in the germline V gene. The CDR3 bases are TGTGCCAGCAGTTACACGGGGAACCAGCCCCAGCATTTT. Translated, it gives CASSYTGNQPQHF.

This clone showed up just a few times. The CDR3 coding sequence is TGTGCCAGCAGTCCACCTGGTGAGGGATCTGAAGCTTTCTTT. The encoded protein is CASSPPGEGSEAFF. The V call is TRBV27, the J call TRBJ1-1, with D hard to call. This CDR3 comprises 14 residues. Trimming removed 5 bases from V and 6 bases from J, with 16 bases in between. CDR1 and CDR2 (germline): MNHEY, SMNVEV (reference sequence).

In this sample, this clone turned up once. The J gene is TRBJ2-7, the V gene TRBV5-4; tentatively, D is TRBD1 (6 bases). CDR1 is SGHNT, CDR2 YYREEE, per germline (reference sequence). The CDR3 totals 13 residues. With 4 bases removed from V and 4 bases from J, the gap between germline ends came to 12 bases. CDR3 in DNA: TGTGCCAGCAGCACAGGGTATCAGTACGAGCAGTACTTC. Translation gives CASSTGYQYEQYF.

The chain employs TRBV6-1 and TRBJ1-1; D not certain. V was clipped by 8 bases and J by 1 base, with 11 bases between them. Germline-derived CDR1 and CDR2 are MNHNS and SASEGT. This CDR3 comprises 13 residues. The CDR3 DNA sequence: TGTGCCAGCTCGCTTCGGGGGAACACTGAAGCTTTCTTT. This codes for CASSLRGNTEAFF.

The gene calls are TRBV30 and TRBJ2-3; tentatively, D is TRBD1 (7 bases). V lost 1 base, J lost 2 bases, and 13 bases lay in between. Germline V lookup: CDR1 GTSNPN, CDR2 SVGIG (reference sequence). CDR3 size: 15 residues. The CDR3 protein is CAWSEGGQHTDTQYF. In DNA, the CDR3 is TGTGCCTGGAGTGAGGGGGGACAGCACACAGATACGCAGTATTTT.

This clone was seen once. The chain recombines TRBV5-5 with TRBJ2-7; 7 bases are a match to TRBD1. The ends lost 1 base at V and 5 bases at J; junction bases unmatched: 12. The CDR3 extends over 16 amino acids. Germline-derived CDR1 and CDR2 are SGHKS and YYEKEE (reference sequence). CDR3 region: CASSLTLQGSFDEQYF. The DNA of the CDR3 is TGTGCCAGCAGCTTGACACTACAGGGGAGCTTCGACGAGCAGTACTTC.

The genes are TRBV28 and TRBJ1-2; 7 bases match TRBD1. Trimming cost V 6 bases and J 4 bases; bases outside gene matches: 8. The CDR3 length is 14 residues. Per germline, CDR1 MDHEN and CDR2 SYDVKM. CDR3 DNA: TGTGCCAGCAGGCCTTCAGGGGGGATCTATGGCTACACCTTC. It yields the protein CASRPSGGIYGYTF.

As for this clone: The germline gene is not matched at one end of the junction; a read error may be the cause. The V and J genes are TRBV7-3 and TRBJ1-1, with D possibly matching TRBD1 (5 bases). The CDR3 length is 13 residues. In germline, CDR1 is SGHTA, CDR2 FQGTGA. CDR3 sequence (DNA): TGTGCCAGCAGCTTAGAGGCAGGGTCTGAGGCTTTCTTT. Protein product: CASSLEAGSEAFF.